What follows is one T cell receptor (beta chain) and its context. Many counts were recorded for this clonotype. The antigen it binds to is not known. The input lacks base qualities; no much larger clone sits a single base away. The data originate from a study of T-cell memory formation after mild COVID-19 (dated by TCRdb to the early 2020s). Concerning the study at large: TCR sequence clusters from the two donors were found to be largely donor specific. In two donors, T-cell clones that expanded and contracted after mild COVID-19 were followed by sequencing TCRalpha and TCRbeta repertoires longitudinally. The cohort was made up of two young adult volunteers, one female and one male, who were previously healthy.

The CDR3 goes from the cysteine to the phenylalanine over 15 residues. Only the CDR3 part of the read is kept: 45 bases, read in frame from the first base. Trimming takes 2 bases from V and 6 bases from J, and the germline ends sit 13 bases apart. Sequencing used an Illumina NovaSeq 6000. TCRalpha and TCRbeta cDNA libraries were built by 5'RACE with constant-segment primers, adding sample barcodes and unique molecular identifiers. RNA was extracted from every sample with Trizol reagent. The libraries were amplified in two PCR steps, and the second step added a second sample barcode and Illumina TruSeq adapters. Sequencing of the libraries was done on an Illumina NovaSeq, producing 2 x 150 bp paired-end reads. For the original study's pipeline: Demultiplexing of reads and collapsing into UMI-guided consensus sequences were performed with migec v1.2.7. Using mixcr v2.1.11, UMI consensuses were aligned to TRA and TRB V and J templates and then assembled into clonotypes. Clonotypes were classified as expanded or contracted when called significant by both edgeR and NoisET, with noise models trained on biological replicates. For edgeR calls, the cutoffs were a false discovery rate-adjusted p below 0.01 and a log2 fold-change threshold of 1. As an exploratory analysis of dynamics, max-normalized trajectories of the 1000 most abundant clonotypes were examined by PCA with hierarchical clustering. Separately sequenced CD4+ and CD8+ repertoires were used to assign the CD4 or CD8 phenotype of responding clones. TCRdb reanalyzed the raw reads on its own, using fastp at Q25 for trimming and MiXCR for clone calling, and kept in-frame beta chains. CDR3 protein duplicates are merged, each entry listing the most common genes and DNA. The V and J calls and clone size are TCRdb's, not the authors'. The sample includes approximately 490,000 distinct CDR3 sequences, with over 20% observed a single time. The ten largest clones represent around 12% of the sample.

General conclusions and limits of the study: Contracting CD4+ clones appeared mostly in the CM and EM memory subsets, whereas CD8+ clones were enriched in EMRA. Some responding clones were found in pre-infection memory, which suggests that pre-existing cross-reactive memory T cells took part in the SARS-CoV-2 response. Clones that contracted from day 15 to 85 showed balanced CD4/CD8 phenotypes, whereas a second wave of clones that expanded from day 15 to 37 leaned towards CD4+. Only a couple of mild cases were covered by the study, and larger cohorts that include severe cases with pre-infection samples were considered necessary. SARS-CoV-2 specificity was not confirmed for the second-wave clones peaking on day 37.

Ficoll-Paque density gradient centrifugation was used to isolate PBMCs. This sequence originates from an adult woman who had mild COVID-19 (a few samples of this study predate the infection). The sample titles of this study are shuffled in the database, so cell type and time point are left out; the donor was told from shared clones. Sequenced: PBMCs or a T cell subset sorted from them (not recorded which). The rearrangement combines TRBV12-3 or TRBV12-4 with TRBJ2-2; the D gene is perhaps TRBD2, from 5 matching bases. The CDR3 region has the sequence CASSLYEGKAGELFF. The nucleotides read TGTGCCAGCAGTTTATATGAGGGAAAGGCCGGGGAGCTGTTTTTT.